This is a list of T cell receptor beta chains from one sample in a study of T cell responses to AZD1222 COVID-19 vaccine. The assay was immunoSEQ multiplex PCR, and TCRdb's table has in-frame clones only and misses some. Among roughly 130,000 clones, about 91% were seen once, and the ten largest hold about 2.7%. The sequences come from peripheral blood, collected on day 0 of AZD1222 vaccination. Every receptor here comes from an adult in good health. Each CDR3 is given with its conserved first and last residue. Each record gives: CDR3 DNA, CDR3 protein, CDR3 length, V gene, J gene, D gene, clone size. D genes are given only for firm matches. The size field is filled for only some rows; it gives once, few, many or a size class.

TGTGCCAGCAGCCAATCTAGCGAACTTTACAATGAGCAGTTCTTC	CASSQSSELYNEQFF	15	TRBV9	TRBJ2-1	.	.
TGTGCCAGCAGTTCTACGGCCTATGGCTACACCTTC	CASSSTAYGYTF	12	TRBV6-5	TRBJ1-2	.	once
TGCGCCAGCAGCTCCACGGGCCCAAGGGGCACAGATACGCAGTATTTT	CASSSTGPRGTDTQYF	16	TRBV5-1	TRBJ2-3	.	.
TGTGCCAGCAGGGGAAGCGGGAGCAGATGGAATGAGCAGTTCTTC	CASRGSGSRWNEQFF	15	TRBV7-2	TRBJ2-1	TRBD2	.
TGTGCCAGTAGTATCGGCAAAAGGCTAAACCATAATTCACCCCTCCACTTT	CASSIGKRLNHNSPLHF	17	TRBV19	TRBJ1-6	.	many
TGTGCCAGCAGTTGGGAGGGGCCGGTGGATACGCAGTATTTT	CASSWEGPVDTQYF	14	TRBV27	TRBJ2-3	TRBD2	.
TGTGCCAGCTCACCGGCGGGCCTAAGCAATCAGCCCCAGCATTTT	CASSPAGLSNQPQHF	15	TRBV18	TRBJ1-5	.	.
TGCGCCAGCAGCTTGTCAGGGGGCCTTGATAATTCACCCCTCCACTTT	CASSLSGGLDNSPLHF	16	TRBV5-1	TRBJ1-6	TRBD1	.
TGTGCCAGCAGTGATGTCAGGGTTTACCACGAGCAGTACTTC	CASSDVRVYHEQYF	14	TRBV2	TRBJ2-7	.	.
TGTGCCAGCAGCTCTCAGGGGGATAGCACTGAAGCTTTCTTT	CASSSQGDSTEAFF	14	TRBV7-3	TRBJ1-1	TRBD1	.
TGTGCCAGCAGTTTAACAGGGATAAATTCACCCCTCCACTTT	CASSLTGINSPLHF	14	TRBV28	TRBJ1-6	.	.
TGTGCCAGCAGCTTAGTGTCGACAGCAGGTGAAGCTTTCTTT	CASSLVSTAGEAFF	14	TRBV7-9	TRBJ1-1	.	.
TGCGCCAGCAGCTTGGGACTAATCTCCTACGAGCAGTACTTC	CASSLGLISYEQYF	14	TRBV5-1	TRBJ2-7	.	few
TGTGCCACCAGTGGTCAGAAGATCTCCTACAATGAGCAGTTCTTC	CATSGQKISYNEQFF	15	TRBV24-1	TRBJ2-1	.	once